The rows below give T cell receptor beta chains drawn from one sample of a study of blood T cells in healthy people across ages. From the 5' RACE reads, TCRdb called clonotypes with MiXCR, one entry per CDR3 protein. This table holds 1.5 million to 2 million distinct CDR3 sequences, 28% found once. The sample was blood. These receptors all stem from a woman in her 30s in good health. CDR3s include the opening cysteine and the closing phenylalanine or tryptophan. D genes are given only for firm matches. Where a row states a size, it is once, few, many or the class of an expanded clone; other rows omit it.

CDR3: CASSGTGRRGNEQFF; DNA: TGTGCCAGCAGCGGCACCGGGAGACGAGGCAATGAGCAGTTCTTC; V: TRBV7-9; J: TRBJ2-1; D: -; size: few
CDR3: CASSLRTSGGNEQFF; DNA: TGTGCCAGCAGTTTAAGGACTAGCGGGGGCAATGAGCAGTTCTTC; V: TRBV12-3/TRBV12-4; J: TRBJ2-1; D: TRBD2; size: -
CDR3: CAISKELGYEKLFF; DNA: TGTGCCATCAGTAAAGAGTTGGGATATGAAAAACTGTTTTTT; V: TRBV10-3; J: TRBJ1-4; D: -; size: few
CDR3: CSAHPVDREAHYEQYF; DNA: TGCAGTGCCCACCCCGTAGACAGGGAGGCTCACTACGAGCAGTACTTC; V: TRBV20-1; J: TRBJ2-7; D: -; size: many
CDR3: CSASRQLQTQYF; DNA: TGCAGTGCTAGTAGGCAGCTCCAGACCCAGTACTTC; V: TRBV20-1; J: TRBJ2-5; D: -; size: -
CDR3: CASSVSGVEQFF; DNA: TGTGCCAGCAGCGTATCGGGGGTTGAGCAGTTCTTC; V: TRBV9; J: TRBJ2-1; D: -; size: -
CDR3: CASSYSFEQFF; DNA: TGTGCCAGCAGTTACAGTTTTGAGCAGTTCTTC; V: TRBV6-6; J: TRBJ2-1; D: -; size: few
CDR3: CAWNLVKETQYF; DNA: TGTGCCTGGAACCTAGTAAAAGAGACCCAGTACTTC; V: TRBV30; J: TRBJ2-5; D: -; size: -
CDR3: CASSLDLGLAGSNEQFF; DNA: TGCGCCAGCAGCTTGGACCTTGGGCTAGCGGGCTCCAATGAGCAGTTCTTC; V: TRBV5-1; J: TRBJ2-1; D: TRBD2; size: -
CDR3: CASSRDRVGSPLHF; DNA: TGTGCCAGCTCCCGGGACAGGGTCGGGTCACCCCTCCACTTT; V: TRBV9; J: TRBJ1-6; D: TRBD1; size: -
CDR3: CSAQGFETGPYNEQFF; DNA: TGCAGTGCCCAAGGATTCGAGACGGGACCGTACAATGAGCAGTTCTTC; V: TRBV20-1; J: TRBJ2-1; D: -; size: few
CDR3: CATSDDRDQETQYF; DNA: TGTGCCACCAGTGACGACAGGGATCAGGAGACCCAGTACTTC; V: TRBV24-1; J: TRBJ2-5; D: TRBD1; size: -
CDR3: CASSPRGGLGTDTQYF; DNA: TGTGCCAGCAGCCCCCGGGGGGGGCTGGGCACAGATACGCAGTATTTT; V: TRBV7-9; J: TRBJ2-3; D: TRBD2; size: -
CDR3: CAGSFGHSYEQYF; DNA: TGTGCCGGCAGCTTTGGACACTCCTACGAGCAGTACTTC; V: TRBV11-2; J: TRBJ2-7; D: -; size: once
CDR3: CASSQEAPPEAGTGPSPQYF; DNA: TGTGCCAGCAGCCAAGAGGCCCCACCGGAGGCGGGGACAGGGCCTTCTCCCCAGTACTTC; V: TRBV14; J: TRBJ2-5; D: TRBD1; size: many
CDR3: CASSVLGSSNEQFF; DNA: TGTGCCAGCAGCGTCTTGGGGAGTTCCAATGAGCAGTTCTTC; V: TRBV2; J: TRBJ2-1; D: -; size: few
CDR3: CASSPEAGAAQPQHF; DNA: TGCGCCAGCAGCCCCGAGGCGGGGGCGGCTCAGCCCCAGCATTTT; V: TRBV4-1; J: TRBJ1-5; D: -; size: -
CDR3: CASSLAPGQGGETRYF; DNA: TGTGCCAGCAGCTTAGCTCCGGGACAGGGTGGAGAGACCCGGTACTTC; V: TRBV7-2; J: TRBJ2-5; D: TRBD1; size: -
CDR3: CASSSSSRGTGSYNEQFF; DNA: TGTGCCAGCAGCTCCTCCTCCCGGGGGACAGGGTCTTACAATGAGCAGTTCTTC; V: TRBV27; J: TRBJ2-1; D: TRBD1; size: -
CDR3: CSAWAGGLETQYF; DNA: TGCAGTGCTTGGGCGGGGGGGCTGGAGACCCAGTACTTC; V: TRBV20-1; J: TRBJ2-5; D: TRBD2; size: -
CDR3: CASSQQTGTPLHF; DNA: TGCGCCAGCAGCCAACAAACAGGGACACCCCTCCACTTT; V: TRBV4-1; J: TRBJ1-6; D: -; size: -
CDR3: CASSVQGLGNEKLFF; DNA: TGTGCCAGCAGTGTTCAGGGGCTCGGTAATGAAAAACTGTTTTTT; V: TRBV2; J: TRBJ1-4; D: -; size: -
CDR3: CASSLAGEWNEQFF; DNA: TGTGCCAGCAGCTTAGCGGGAGAGTGGAATGAGCAGTTCTTC; V: TRBV7-2; J: TRBJ2-1; D: -; size: -
CDR3: CACSLEVNSYEQYF; DNA: TGTGCCTGCAGCTTGGAGGTGAACTCCTACGAGCAGTACTTC; V: TRBV11-2; J: TRBJ2-7; D: -; size: -
CDR3: CASSRRNSGTAYNYGYTF; DNA: TGTGCCAGCAGTCGGAGGAACTCCGGGACAGCGTATAACTATGGCTACACCTTC; V: TRBV6-1; J: TRBJ1-2; D: TRBD1; size: few
CDR3: CASGCGLAEETQYF; DNA: TGTGCTAGTGGTTGCGGACTAGCTGAAGAGACCCAGTACTTC; V: TRBV12-5; J: TRBJ2-5; D: TRBD2; size: -
CDR3: CSAWVNANTEAFF; DNA: TGCAGCGCTTGGGTCAATGCGAACACTGAAGCTTTCTTT; V: TRBV29-1; J: TRBJ1-1; D: -; size: few
CDR3: CASSLTGGNTFF; DNA: TGTGCCAGCAGTCTAACAGGGGGCAATACTTTCTTT; V: TRBV7-9; J: TRBJ1-1; D: TRBD1; size: -
CDR3: CASSEAPGDGYTF; DNA: TGTGCCAGCAGTGAAGCTCCAGGGGATGGCTACACCTTC; V: TRBV2; J: TRBJ1-2; D: -; size: -
CDR3: CAISVGTGLGDTQYF; DNA: TGTGCCATCAGTGTTGGAACGGGGCTAGGAGATACGCAGTATTTT; V: TRBV10-3; J: TRBJ2-3; D: -; size: -
CDR3: CASSPQQGTSETQYF; DNA: TGTGCCAGCTCACCTCAACAGGGGACTAGCGAGACCCAGTACTTC; V: TRBV18; J: TRBJ2-5; D: TRBD2; size: few
CDR3: CASGLNAGTETQYF; DNA: TGTGCTAGTGGTTTGAATGCAGGGACAGAGACCCAGTACTTC; V: TRBV12-5; J: TRBJ2-5; D: -; size: -